This T cell receptor beta chain was recovered during a study of blood T cells in healthy people across ages. For every donor, a draw yielded around 10 milliliters of peripheral blood. Sample-barcoded 5' priming and a J-beta primer mix drove a second PCR of 7 to 11 cycles. TCRdb itself ran the 5' RACE reads through MiXCR, one entry per CDR3 protein. The repertoire holds about 1.8 million distinct CDR3 sequences, with just under 50% as singletons. There are 17 residues in the CDR3. V dropped 4 bases and J dropped 3; count of bases not matched to a gene: 6. CDR1 is SGHRS, CDR2 YFSETQ, per germline. The chain has TRBV5-1 and TRBJ2-1; 14 bases are a match to TRBD2. The sample taken for sequencing was blood. This clonotype was obtained from a woman in her thirties or forties in good health. DNA for the CDR3: TGCGCCAGCAGCCAGACTAGCGGGGGGGATGGCTACAATGAGCAGTTCTTC. Translation: CASSQTSGGDGYNEQFF. The whole variable domain, filled in from reference TRBV5-1 and TRBJ2-1, reads KAGVTQTPRYLIKTRGQQVTLSCSPISGHRSVSWYQQTPGQGLQFLFEYFSETQRNKGNFPGRFSGRQFSNSRSEMNVSTLELGDSALYLCASSQTSGGDGYNEQFFGPGTRLTVL.